The entry below describes one TCR beta chain. The entry originates in a study of blood T cells in healthy people across ages. The V gene end was trimmed by 8 bases and the J gene end by 3 bases; junction bases not matched to a gene: 9. The V gene's germline CDR1 is MGHDK and CDR2 SYGVNS. This CDR3 region has 14 residues. Primed by a sample-barcoded 5' primer and a J-beta primer mix, a second PCR proceeded for about 7 to 11 cycles. MiXCR was run by TCRdb on the 5' RACE reads, yielding one entry per CDR3 protein. The table lists some 800,000 distinct CDR3 sequences, roughly 25% of them singletons. In addition, the sample was reused for a study of T cells of mothers and their children.

The chain recombines TRBV25-1 with TRBJ1-2, with 7 bases aligning to TRBD1. This clonotype was obtained from a boy younger than 18 in good health. Sample: blood. The CDR3, as DNA: TGTGCCAGCGCGATGGCAGGGGGTGACTATGGCTACACCTTC. It translates to CASAMAGGDYGYTF.